The sequence of this T cell receptor beta chain was determined in a study of T cell changes during pregnancy in multiple sclerosis. The CDR3 runs 14 residues. Germline CDR1 is MNHEY and CDR2 is SMNVEV (reference sequence). V lost 5 bases and J 0 bases, leaving 11 bases between the germline ends. The table came from immunoSEQ multiplex PCR; TCRdb's copy has only in-frame clones and leaves some out. The table has about 40,000 clones, 92% seen once. The sequence derives from a female donor with multiple sclerosis, enrolled in a pregnancy study. The source was CD8+ T cells from peripheral blood mononuclear cells, collected in the first trimester of pregnancy. J is TRBJ2-7 and V is TRBV27; D gene uncertain. The CDR3 protein is CASSTPRSSYEQYF. The CDR3 coding sequence is TGTGCCAGCAGTACCCCCCGGAGCTCCTACGAGCAGTACTTC.